Detailed here is one T cell receptor (beta chain). Its antigen is unknown. It has no much larger one-base neighbor in the sample; base qualities were not kept. In the paper's terms, the treatment or condition label means: in vitro stimulation with specific CMV peptide epitopes to enrich CMV-specific T cells. The sample comes from a study of T cell repertoires in cytomegalovirus infection (dated 2019 in TCRdb). As for the study more broadly: Alongside well-studied HLA-B-restricted epitopes, the peptide stimulations were aimed at recently identified HLA-C-restricted CMV epitopes, whose presentation resists viral immunomodulation. Because public TCR beta signatures pointed to carriage of CMV infection together with the matching HLA type, the HLA type of each donor mattered for the analysis. What the authors observed across the whole study: In the ex vivo response, HLA-C-restricted CMV-specific TCR beta clonotypes were dominant, and in two of eight donors the single most frequent clonotype came from this HLA-C-restricted group. Carriers of CMV infection plus the relevant HLA type were discriminated by the cumulative frequency of public TCR beta family members in the study cohort and in an independent 352-donor cohort.

Sequencing instrument: Illumina HiSeq 1500. Through fastp at Q25 and MiXCR, TCRdb rebuilt clones from the public reads, retaining in-frame beta chains. Rows are combined by CDR3 protein, so each entry shows the most common genes and DNA. This sample has some 310,000 distinct CDR3 sequences in its table, and roughly 25% of those were observed once. About an eighth of the sample is held by the ten biggest clonotypes. A distance of 10 bases separates the germline ends of V and J, which lose 3 bases and 5 bases respectively. Counted from cysteine to phenylalanine, this CDR3 has 13 amino acids. The sequence is cut down to CDR3 DNA, 39 bases in frame from base 1. Based on the germline V gene, the CDR1 and CDR2 sequences are MDHEN and SYDVKM.

The clonotype comes from a human donor in good health (CMV status not recorded). Some clones in this sample may be carry-over from other donors' samples. The specimen was cultured PBMCs, collected from culture after CMV antigen stimulation. The sequence is built from TRBV28 and TRBJ1-2; a tentative D match to TRBD1 spans 5 bases. The DNA sequence is given as TGTGCCAGCAGTTTTTCGGGGCCGTATGGCTACACCTTC. Translated, it gives CASSFSGPYGYTF.